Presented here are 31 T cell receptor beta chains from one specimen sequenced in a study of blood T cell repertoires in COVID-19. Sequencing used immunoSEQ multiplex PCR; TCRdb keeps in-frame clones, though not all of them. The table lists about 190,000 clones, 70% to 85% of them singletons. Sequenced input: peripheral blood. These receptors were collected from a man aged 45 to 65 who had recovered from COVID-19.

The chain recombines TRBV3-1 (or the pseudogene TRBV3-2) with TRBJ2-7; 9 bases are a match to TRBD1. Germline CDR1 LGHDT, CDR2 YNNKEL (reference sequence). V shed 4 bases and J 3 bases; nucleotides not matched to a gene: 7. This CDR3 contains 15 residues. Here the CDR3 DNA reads TGTGCCAGCAGCCGGCGGACAGGGGCGAGCTACGAGCAGTACTTC. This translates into CASSRRTGASYEQYF.

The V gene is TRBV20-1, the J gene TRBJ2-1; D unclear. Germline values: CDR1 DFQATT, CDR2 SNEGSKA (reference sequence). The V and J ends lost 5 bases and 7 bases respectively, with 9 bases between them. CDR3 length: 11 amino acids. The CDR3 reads CSAGSWNEQFF. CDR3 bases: TGCAGTGCTGGCTCCTGGAATGAGCAGTTCTTC.

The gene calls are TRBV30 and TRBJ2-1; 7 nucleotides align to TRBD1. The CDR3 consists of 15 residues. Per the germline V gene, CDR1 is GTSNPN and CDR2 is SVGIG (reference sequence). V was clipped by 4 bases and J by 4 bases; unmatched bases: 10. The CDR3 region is CAWNIPGQLYNEQFF. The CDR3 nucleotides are TGTGCCTGGAATATACCGGGACAGCTATACAATGAGCAGTTCTTC. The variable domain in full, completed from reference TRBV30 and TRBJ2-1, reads SQTIHQWPATLVQPVGSPLSLECTVEGTSNPNLYWYRQAAGRGLQLLFYSVGIGQISSEVPQNLSASRPQDRQFILSSKKLLLSDSGFYLCAWNIPGQLYNEQFFGPGTRLTVL.

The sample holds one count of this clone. As DNA, the CDR3 is TGTGCCAGCAGCCCGTGGACTGGGACAGGGGCTGGGGCCAACGTCCTGACTTTC. Translation gives CASSPWTGTGAGANVLTF. V is TRBV7-9 and J is TRBJ2-6; 10 bases line up with TRBD1. CDR3 length: 18 amino acids. CDR1 is SEHNR, CDR2 FQNEAQ, per germline (reference sequence). Trimming took 5 bases from V and 2 from J; bases not matched to a gene: 9.

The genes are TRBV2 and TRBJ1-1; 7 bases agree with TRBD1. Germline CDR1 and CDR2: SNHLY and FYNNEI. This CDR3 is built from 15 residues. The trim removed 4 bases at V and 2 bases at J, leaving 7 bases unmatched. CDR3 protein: CASSGGTAINTEAFF. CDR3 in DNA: TGTGCCAGCAGTGGGGGGACAGCCATAAACACTGAAGCTTTCTTT.

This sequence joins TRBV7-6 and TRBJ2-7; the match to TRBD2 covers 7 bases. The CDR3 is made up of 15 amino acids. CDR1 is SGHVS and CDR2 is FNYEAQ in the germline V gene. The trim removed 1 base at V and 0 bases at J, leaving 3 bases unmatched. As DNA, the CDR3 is TGTGCCAGCAGCTTAGGTAGCGGGCCCTCCTACGAGCAGTACTTC. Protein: CASSLGSGPSYEQYF.

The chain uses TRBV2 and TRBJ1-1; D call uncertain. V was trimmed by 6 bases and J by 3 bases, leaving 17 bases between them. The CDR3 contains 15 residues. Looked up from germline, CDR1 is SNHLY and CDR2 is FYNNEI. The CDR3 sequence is CASRFRVNPDTEAFF. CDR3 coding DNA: TGTGCCAGCAGATTCCGGGTTAATCCGGACACTGAAGCTTTCTTT.

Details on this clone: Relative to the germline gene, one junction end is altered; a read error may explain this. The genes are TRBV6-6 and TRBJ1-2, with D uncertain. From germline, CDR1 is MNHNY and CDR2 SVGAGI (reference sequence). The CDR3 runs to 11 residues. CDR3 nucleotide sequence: TGTGCCAGCAGTTACACCTATGACTACACCTTC. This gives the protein CASSYTYDYTF.

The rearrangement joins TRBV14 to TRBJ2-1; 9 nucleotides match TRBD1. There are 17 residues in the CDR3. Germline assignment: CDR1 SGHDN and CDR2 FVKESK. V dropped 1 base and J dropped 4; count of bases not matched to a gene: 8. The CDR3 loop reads CASSQVRTGVGYNEQFF. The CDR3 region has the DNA TGTGCCAGCAGCCAAGTTCGGACAGGGGTTGGGTACAATGAGCAGTTCTTC.

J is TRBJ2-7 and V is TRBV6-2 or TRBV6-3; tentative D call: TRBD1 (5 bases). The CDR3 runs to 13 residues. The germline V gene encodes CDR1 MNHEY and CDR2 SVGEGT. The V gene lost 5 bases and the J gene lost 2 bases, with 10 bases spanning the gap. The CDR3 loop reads CASSGASPYEQYF. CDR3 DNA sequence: TGTGCCAGCAGTGGGGCAAGTCCCTACGAGCAGTACTTC.

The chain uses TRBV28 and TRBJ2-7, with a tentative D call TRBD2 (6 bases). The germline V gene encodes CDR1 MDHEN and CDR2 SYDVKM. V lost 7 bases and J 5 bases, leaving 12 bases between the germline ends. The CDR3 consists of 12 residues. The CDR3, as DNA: TGTGCCAGCAAGGTCGGGGAGGACGAGCAGTACTTC. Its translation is CASKVGEDEQYF.

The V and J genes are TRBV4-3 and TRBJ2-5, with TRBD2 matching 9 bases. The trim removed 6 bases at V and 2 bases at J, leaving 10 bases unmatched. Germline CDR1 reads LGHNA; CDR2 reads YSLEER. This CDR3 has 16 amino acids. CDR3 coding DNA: TGCGCCAGCAGTCTCATAGCGGGAGAATTTCAAGAGACCCAGTACTTC. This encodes CASSLIAGEFQETQYF.

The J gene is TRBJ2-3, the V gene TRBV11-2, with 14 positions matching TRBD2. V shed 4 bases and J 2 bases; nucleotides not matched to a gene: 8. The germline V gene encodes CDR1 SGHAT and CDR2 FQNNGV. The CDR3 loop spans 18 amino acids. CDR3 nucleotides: TGTGCCAGCAGCTCCTTTGGGACTAGCGGGAGCCTCACAGATACGCAGTATTTT. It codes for CASSSFGTSGSLTDTQYF.

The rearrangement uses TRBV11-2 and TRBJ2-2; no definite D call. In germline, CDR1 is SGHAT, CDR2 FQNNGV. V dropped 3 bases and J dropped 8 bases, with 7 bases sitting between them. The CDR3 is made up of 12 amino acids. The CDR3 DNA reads TGTGCCAGCAGCTTTTCGAGGGGGGAGCTGTTTTTT. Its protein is CASSFSRGELFF.

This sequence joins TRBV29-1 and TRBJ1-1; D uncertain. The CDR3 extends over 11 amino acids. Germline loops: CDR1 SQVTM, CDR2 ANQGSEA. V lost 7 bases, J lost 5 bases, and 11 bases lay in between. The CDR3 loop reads CSGKEETEAFF. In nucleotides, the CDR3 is TGCAGCGGGAAGGAGGAAACTGAAGCTTTCTTT.

Written as DNA, the CDR3 is TGTGCCAGCAGCCCGACGATCGCGGGAGGTCGAGGCGAGCAGTACTTC. Its protein product is CASSPTIAGGRGEQYF. The chain carries TRBV3-1 (or the pseudogene TRBV3-2) and TRBJ2-7, with 8 bases lining up with TRBD2. Trimming took 4 bases from V and 6 from J; bases not matched to a gene: 14. The CDR3 spans 16 residues. CDR1 and CDR2 (germline): LGHDT, YNNKEL (reference sequence).

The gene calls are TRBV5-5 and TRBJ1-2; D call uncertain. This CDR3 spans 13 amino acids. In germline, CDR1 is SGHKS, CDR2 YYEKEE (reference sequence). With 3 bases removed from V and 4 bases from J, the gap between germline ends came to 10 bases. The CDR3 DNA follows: TGTGCCAGCAGCTACGGACTGTCCTATGGCTACACCTTC. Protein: CASSYGLSYGYTF.

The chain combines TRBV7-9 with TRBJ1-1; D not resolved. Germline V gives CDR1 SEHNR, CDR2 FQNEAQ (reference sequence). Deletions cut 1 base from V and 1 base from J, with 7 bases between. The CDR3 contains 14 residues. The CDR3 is CASSLGFGNTEAFF. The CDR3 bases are TGTGCCAGCAGCTTAGGTTTCGGGAACACTGAAGCTTTCTTT. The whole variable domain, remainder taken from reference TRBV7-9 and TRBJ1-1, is DTGVSQNPRHKITKRGQNVTFRCDPISEHNRLYWYRQTLGQGPEFLTYFQNEAQLEKSRLLSDRFSAERPKGSFSTLEIQRTEQGDSAMYLCASSLGFGNTEAFFGQGTRLTVV.

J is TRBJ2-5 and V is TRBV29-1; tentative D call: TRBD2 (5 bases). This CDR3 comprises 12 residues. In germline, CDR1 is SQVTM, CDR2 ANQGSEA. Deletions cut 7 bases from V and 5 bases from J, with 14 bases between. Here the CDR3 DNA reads TGCAGCGGCCAGGCGGGCGGGGAGACCCAGTACTTC. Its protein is CSGQAGGETQYF.

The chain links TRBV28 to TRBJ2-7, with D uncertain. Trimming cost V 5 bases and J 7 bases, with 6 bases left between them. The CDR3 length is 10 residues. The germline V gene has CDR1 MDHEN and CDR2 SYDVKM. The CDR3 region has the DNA TGTGCCAGCAGTACCAGGGAGCAGTACTTC. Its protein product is CASSTREQYF.

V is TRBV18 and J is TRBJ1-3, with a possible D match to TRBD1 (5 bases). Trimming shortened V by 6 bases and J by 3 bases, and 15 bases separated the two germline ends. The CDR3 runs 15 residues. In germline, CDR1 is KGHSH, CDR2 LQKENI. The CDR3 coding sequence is TGTGCCAGCTCCACCTTCCAGGGTGATGGAAACACCATATATTTT. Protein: CASSTFQGDGNTIYF. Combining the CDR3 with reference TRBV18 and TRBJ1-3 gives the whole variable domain NAGVMQNPRHLVRRRGQEARLRCSPMKGHSHVYWYRQLPEEGLKFMVYLQKENIIDESGMPKERFSAEFPKEGPSILRIQQVVRGDSAAYFCASSTFQGDGNTIYFGEGSWLTVV.

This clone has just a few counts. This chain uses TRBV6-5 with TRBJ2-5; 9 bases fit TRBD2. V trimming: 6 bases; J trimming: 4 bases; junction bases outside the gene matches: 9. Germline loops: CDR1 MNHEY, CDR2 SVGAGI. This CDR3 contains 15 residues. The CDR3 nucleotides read TGTGCCAGCAGGCGGGGCGGGAGGGTCGGAGAGACCCAGTACTTC. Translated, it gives CASRRGGRVGETQYF.

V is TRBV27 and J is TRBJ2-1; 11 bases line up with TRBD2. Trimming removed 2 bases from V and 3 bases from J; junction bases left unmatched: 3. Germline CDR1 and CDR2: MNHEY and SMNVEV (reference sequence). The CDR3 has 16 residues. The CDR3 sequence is CASSLTTSGVYNEQFF. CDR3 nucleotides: TGTGCCAGCAGTTTAACGACTAGCGGGGTCTACAATGAGCAGTTCTTC.

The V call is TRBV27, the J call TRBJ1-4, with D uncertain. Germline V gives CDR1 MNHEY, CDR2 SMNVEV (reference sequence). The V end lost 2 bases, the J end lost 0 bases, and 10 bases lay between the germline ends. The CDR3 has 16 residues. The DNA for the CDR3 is TGTGCCAGCAGTTTACGCTACGTCCCAACTAATGAAAAACTGTTTTTT. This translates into CASSLRYVPTNEKLFF.

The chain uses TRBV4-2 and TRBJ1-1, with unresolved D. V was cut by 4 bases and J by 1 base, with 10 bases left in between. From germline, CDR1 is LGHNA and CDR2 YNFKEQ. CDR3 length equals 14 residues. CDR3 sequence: CASSRWAENTEAFF. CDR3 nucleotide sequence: TGTGCCAGCAGCCGATGGGCCGAGAACACTGAAGCTTTCTTT.

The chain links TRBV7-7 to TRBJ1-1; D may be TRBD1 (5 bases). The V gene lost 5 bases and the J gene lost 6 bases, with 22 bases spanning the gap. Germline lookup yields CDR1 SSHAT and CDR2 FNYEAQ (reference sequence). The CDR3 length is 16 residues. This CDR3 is CASSPLTRDSTAEAFF. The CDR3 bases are TGTGCCAGCAGCCCACTCACGAGGGACTCAACCGCTGAAGCTTTCTTT.

CDR3 protein: CASSASGPSNTGELFF. CDR3 coding DNA: TGTGCCAGCAGTGCTAGCGGGCCATCGAACACCGGGGAGCTGTTTTTT. The rearrangement joins TRBV25-1 to TRBJ2-2; 8 nucleotides agree with TRBD2. The CDR3 sequence is 16 residues long. Trimming took 4 bases from V and 0 from J; bases not matched to a gene: 4. Per the germline V gene, CDR1 is MGHDK and CDR2 is SYGVNS.

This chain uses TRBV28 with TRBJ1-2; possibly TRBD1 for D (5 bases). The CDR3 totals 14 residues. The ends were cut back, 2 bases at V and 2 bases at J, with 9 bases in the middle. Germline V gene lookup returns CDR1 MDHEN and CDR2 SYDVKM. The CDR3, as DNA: TGTGCCAGCAGTTTAACGGGGGAGAACTATGGCTACACCTTC. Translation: CASSLTGENYGYTF.

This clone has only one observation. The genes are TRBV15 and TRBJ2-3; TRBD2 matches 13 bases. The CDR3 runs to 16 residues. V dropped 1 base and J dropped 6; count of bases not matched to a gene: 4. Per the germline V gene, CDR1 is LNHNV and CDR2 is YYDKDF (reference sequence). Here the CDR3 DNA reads TGTGCCACCAGCAGAGGACTAGCGGGAGGTTCTGATACGCAGTATTTT. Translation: CATSRGLAGGSDTQYF.

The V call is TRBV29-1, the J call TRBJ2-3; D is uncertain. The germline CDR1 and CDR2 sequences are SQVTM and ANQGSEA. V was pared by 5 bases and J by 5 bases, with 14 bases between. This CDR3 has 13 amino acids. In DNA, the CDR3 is TGCAGCGTTTTGTCGCCGGGTGGAGATACGCAGTATTTT. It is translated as CSVLSPGGDTQYF.

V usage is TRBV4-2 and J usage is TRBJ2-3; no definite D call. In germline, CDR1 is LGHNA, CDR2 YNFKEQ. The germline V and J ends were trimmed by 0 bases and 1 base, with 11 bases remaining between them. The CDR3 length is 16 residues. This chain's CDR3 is CASSQDLREGTDTQYF. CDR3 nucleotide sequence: TGTGCCAGCAGCCAAGATCTGCGAGAGGGCACAGATACGCAGTATTTT.